A single sample gave rise to the 29 T cell receptor beta chains below, sequenced in a study of T cells after posttransplantation cyclophosphamide (dated by TCRdb to between 2015 and 2016). Libraries were constructed by the immunoSEQ multiplex PCR assay. Here the immuneACCESS table is served through TCRdb, limited to in-frame sequences with V and J called. Missing clones are a known gap in these copies; in checked studies unresolved V genes cover under half, and the rest lacks a known reason. This sample comprises around 30,000 clones, about nine tenths of them detected only once. Around 3.5% of the sample is held by the ten biggest clonotypes. Sequenced material: PBMCs. These receptors were taken from a man aged 45-60 years.

This clone has just a few counts. The chain carries TRBV7-9 and TRBJ2-1; no clear D gene. Germline CDR1 and CDR2: SEHNR and FQNEAQ (reference sequence). This CDR3 has 12 amino acids. Trimming left V 6 bases short and J 6 bases short, with 9 bases between. The chain's CDR3 is CASSPTLNEQFF. In DNA form, the CDR3 reads TGTGCCAGCAGTCCCACTCTCAATGAGCAGTTCTTC.

The chain recombines TRBV6-6 with TRBJ2-7, with unresolved D. The CDR3 is made up of 14 amino acids. V was trimmed by 10 bases and J by 3 bases, leaving 19 bases between them. Germline-derived CDR1 and CDR2 are MNHNY and SVGAGI (reference sequence). The CDR3 nucleotides are TGTGCCACCGTCGGAAAGGCGGCAGTCTACGAGCAGTACTTC. Protein sequence: CATVGKAAVYEQYF.

This clone has only a few counts. The chain employs TRBV2 and TRBJ1-5; no definite D call. V was clipped by 6 bases and J by 4 bases, with 7 bases between them. The CDR3 has 12 residues. Germline V gene sequence: CDR1 SNHLY, CDR2 FYNNEI. The CDR3 protein is CASRNTNQPQHF. CDR3 nucleotides: TGTGCCAGCAGGAACACGAATCAGCCCCAGCATTTT.

This rearrangement joins TRBV25-1 to TRBJ2-7; 8 positions match TRBD1. V gave up 2 bases and J gave up 6 bases; unmatched junction bases: 6. The CDR3 extends over 14 amino acids. Germline lookup yields CDR1 MGHDK and CDR2 SYGVNS. The CDR3 DNA reads as TGTGCCAGCAGTGAACCGCGGACAGGGAGCGAGCAGTACTTC. Translated, it gives CASSEPRTGSEQYF.

This clone appeared once. This chain uses TRBV28 with TRBJ1-3; 7 bases map to TRBD1. Germline values: CDR1 MDHEN, CDR2 SYDVKM. The CDR3 sequence is 12 residues long. J was trimmed by 4 bases and V by 11 bases; bases with no gene match: 5. The CDR3 DNA follows: TGTGCCGGCGGGACAGCGGGAAACACCATATATTTT. This codes for CAGGTAGNTIYF.

This sequence joins TRBV4-2 and TRBJ2-7, with 9 bases fitting TRBD2. This CDR3 is 16 amino acids long. From germline, CDR1 is LGHNA and CDR2 YNFKEQ. Losses at the gene ends were 3 bases for V and 3 bases for J; bases not matched to a gene: 9. As DNA, the CDR3 is TGTGCCAGCAGCCAGGAGGTTCTAGCGGGAAACTACGAGCAGTACTTC. This encodes CASSQEVLAGNYEQYF.

The rearrangement links TRBV19 to TRBJ2-2; no definite D call. V gave up 4 bases and J gave up 5 bases, with 5 bases separating them. CDR1 is LNHDA and CDR2 is SQIVND in the germline V gene (reference sequence). The CDR3 is 12 amino acids. The CDR3 DNA sequence: TGTGCCAGTAGTAGAACAACCGGGGAGCTGTTTTTT. This encodes CASSRTTGELFF.

This chain connects TRBV28 to TRBJ2-1, with 10 bases aligning to TRBD2. With 8 bases clipped from V and 9 bases from J, the junction kept 19 bases outside the gene matches. The CDR3 consists of 17 residues. The germline V gene has CDR1 MDHEN and CDR2 SYDVKM. The CDR3 coding sequence is TGTGCCAGCCTTGGTTTAGCGGGGGGCCTTTTAATTGCTGAGCAGTTCTTC. Its translation is CASLGLAGGLLIAEQFF.

V and J are TRBV4-2 and TRBJ1-5; D not resolved. The CDR3 length is 14 residues. CDR1 is LGHNA and CDR2 is YNFKEQ in the germline V gene. Trimming left V 1 base short and J 4 bases short, with 8 bases between. The CDR3 sequence: CASSQVGENQPQHF. CDR3 nucleotide sequence: TGTGCCAGCAGCCAAGTTGGGGAGAATCAGCCCCAGCATTTT.

The chain recombines TRBV4-3 with TRBJ1-3; D ambiguous. V was clipped by 0 bases and J by 2 bases, with 11 bases between them. This CDR3 comprises 16 residues. Germline CDR1 is LGHNA and CDR2 is YSLEER. The CDR3 bases are TGCGCCAGCAGCCAAGATTTGGCAATCCCTGGAAACACCATATATTTT. Protein: CASSQDLAIPGNTIYF.

This sequence joins TRBV2 and TRBJ2-3, with 7 bases that match TRBD2. V lost 8 bases to trimming and J lost 4 bases; unmatched junction nucleotides: 9. CDR1 is SNHLY, CDR2 FYNNEI, per germline. This CDR3 is 14 amino acids long. CDR3 in DNA: TGTGCCAGCTCCCCAGCGGGGTACTCAGATACGCAGTATTTT. Its protein is CASSPAGYSDTQYF. Looking up the rest from reference TRBV2 and TRBJ2-3 gives the full variable domain: EPEVTQTPSHQVTQMGQEVILRCVPISNHLYFYWYRQILGQKVEFLVSFYNNEISEKSEIFDDQFSVERPDGSNFTLKIRSTKLEDSAMYFCASSPAGYSDTQYFGPGTRLTVL.

The chain joins TRBV5-6 to TRBJ1-5; a weak D match, TRBD1 (5 bases). The CDR3 is 14 amino acids. The germline CDR1 and CDR2 sequences are SGHDT and YYEEEE. With 0 bases removed from V and 6 bases from J, the gap between germline ends came to 10 bases. CDR3 residues: CASSLAGGGQPQHF. The CDR3 nucleotides are TGTGCCAGCAGCTTGGCCGGGGGAGGTCAGCCCCAGCATTTT.

The J gene is TRBJ2-1, the V gene TRBV9; D is perhaps TRBD2 (6 bases). The germline V and J ends were trimmed by 4 bases and 4 bases, with 12 bases remaining between them. Germline V lookup: CDR1 SGDLS, CDR2 YYNGEE. This CDR3 has 14 amino acids. The CDR3 protein is CASSSREKYNEQFF. The CDR3 coding sequence is TGTGCCAGCAGCTCACGGGAGAAATACAATGAGCAGTTCTTC. The whole variable domain, filled in from reference TRBV9 and TRBJ2-1, reads DSGVTQTPKHLITATGQRVTLRCSPRSGDLSVYWYQQSLDQGLQFLIQYYNGEERAKGNILERFSAQQFPDLHSELNLSSLELGDSALYFCASSSREKYNEQFFGPGTRLTVL.

This chain uses TRBV5-1 with TRBJ2-7; weak D call: TRBD1 (6 bases). CDR1 is SGHRS, CDR2 YFSETQ, per germline. This CDR3 region has 13 residues. Trimming stripped 4 bases from V and 3 bases from J, with 11 bases between. The CDR3 DNA follows: TGCGCCAGCAGCCTCCAAGGGGGCTACGAGCAGTACTTC. This sequence encodes CASSLQGGYEQYF. Full variable domain (rest looked up from reference TRBV5-1 and TRBJ2-7): KAGVTQTPRYLIKTRGQQVTLSCSPISGHRSVSWYQQTPGQGLQFLFEYFSETQRNKGNFPGRFSGRQFSNSRSEMNVSTLELGDSALYLCASSLQGGYEQYFGPGTRLTVT.

The chain links TRBV30 to TRBJ1-6; 7 bases match TRBD1. The CDR3 runs to 15 residues. After removal of 6 bases from V and 12 bases from J, the junction contained 17 bases not matched to a gene. Per the germline V gene, CDR1 is GTSNPN and CDR2 is SVGIG (reference sequence). The CDR3 nucleotides are TGTGCCTGCACCGCCCGAGACAGGGAGAGGAAACCCCTCCACTTT. Encoded protein: CACTARDRERKPLHF.

V gene TRBV18 combines with J gene TRBJ1-5; maybe TRBD1 (5 bases). Germline loops: CDR1 KGHSH, CDR2 LQKENI. V was trimmed by 4 bases and J by 6 bases, leaving 10 bases between them. The CDR3 sequence is 13 residues long. CDR3 amino acids: CASSQDGGQPQHF. CDR3 sequence (DNA): TGTGCCAGCTCACAAGACGGGGGTCAGCCCCAGCATTTT.

This clone turned up a few times. The CDR3 region is CAISLNPYGYTF. CDR3 nucleotide sequence: TGTGCCATTTCCCTTAATCCGTATGGCTACACCTTC. This chain connects TRBV10-3 to TRBJ1-2; no clear D gene. Trimming left V 9 bases short and J 5 bases short, with 13 bases between. CDR3 length: 12 residues. Germline CDR1 reads ENHRY; CDR2 reads SYGVKD.

This chain uses TRBV9 with TRBJ2-5; TRBD2 matches at 15 bases. CDR1 and CDR2 (germline): SGDLS, YYNGEE. Trimming removed 4 bases from V and 4 bases from J; junction bases left unmatched: 11. This CDR3 is built from 18 residues. The CDR3 DNA is TGTGCCAGCAGCCCCGGACTAGCGGGGGGGCTTGAATTAGAGACCCAGTACTTC. Encoded protein: CASSPGLAGGLELETQYF.

The chain combines TRBV29-1 with TRBJ1-2; D perhaps matches TRBD1 (5 bases). The V and J ends lost 8 bases and 7 bases respectively, with 20 bases between them. This CDR3 has 13 residues. CDR1 and CDR2 from the germline V gene are SQVTM and ANQGSEA. In DNA, the CDR3 is TGCAGCAGCGGGGGGAGTTGGGTTTCTGGCTACACCTTC. It specifies CSSGGSWVSGYTF.

V usage is TRBV28 and J usage is TRBJ1-1; 7 positions agree with TRBD1. The V gene's germline CDR1 is MDHEN and CDR2 SYDVKM. With V trimmed by 4 bases and J by 4 bases, 6 bases remained unmatched. The CDR3 contains 14 residues. The CDR3 nucleotides read TGTGCCAGCAGTTCGACAGGGTGGGCCACTGAAGCTTTCTTT. Its protein product is CASSSTGWATEAFF.

CDR3: CASSSGQGADTQYF. In nucleotides, the CDR3 is TGCGCCAGCAGCTCCGGACAGGGGGCAGATACGCAGTATTTT. The genes are TRBV5-1 and TRBJ2-3; 10 bases align to TRBD1. Germline V gene sequence: CDR1 SGHRS, CDR2 YFSETQ. V trimming: 3 bases; J trimming: 4 bases; junction bases outside the gene matches: 2. The CDR3 loop spans 14 amino acids.

The genes are TRBV7-2 and TRBJ2-1, with TRBD2 matching over 8 bases. The CDR3 consists of 15 residues. Germline values: CDR1 SGHTA, CDR2 FQGNSA. V lost 1 base, J lost 8 bases, and 7 bases stayed unmatched. The CDR3 sequence: CASSLGYGRGYEQFF. The CDR3 bases are TGTGCCAGCAGCTTAGGTTACGGGAGGGGGTATGAGCAGTTCTTC.

J is TRBJ1-6 and V is TRBV5-8, with 7 bases matching TRBD1. Germline-derived CDR1 and CDR2 are SGHTS and YDEGEE. There are 16 residues in the CDR3. The J segment lost 7 bases and the V segment lost 4 bases, leaving 11 bases of the junction unmatched. The CDR3 reads CASSPRTTGANSPLHF. CDR3 nucleotides: TGTGCCAGCAGCCCCAGGACTACAGGGGCCAATTCACCCCTCCACTTT. The complete variable domain, with remaining parts taken from reference TRBV5-8 and TRBJ1-6, reads EAGVTQSPTHLIKTRGQQATLRCSPISGHTSVYWYQQALGLGLQFLLWYDEGEERNRGNFPPRFSGRQFPNYSSELNVNALELEDSALYLCASSPRTTGANSPLHFGNGTRLTVT.

This sequence joins TRBV6-1 and TRBJ2-7; D is possibly TRBD2 (5 bases). Trimming left V 7 bases short and J 0 bases short, with 16 bases between. The germline V gene encodes CDR1 MNHNS and CDR2 SASEGT. The CDR3 length is 15 residues. The CDR3 region is CASKWTQISSYEQYF. CDR3 sequence (DNA): TGTGCCAGCAAGTGGACTCAAATAAGCTCCTACGAGCAGTACTTC.

The rearrangement joins TRBV4-2 to TRBJ1-1, with 8 bases matching TRBD1. The V gene's germline CDR1 is LGHNA and CDR2 YNFKEQ. The CDR3 has 18 residues. V dropped 1 base and J dropped 4; count of bases not matched to a gene: 14. The CDR3 sequence: CASSQVPGTGMVGTEAFF. DNA for the CDR3: TGTGCCAGCAGCCAAGTACCGGGGACAGGCATGGTGGGCACTGAAGCTTTCTTT.

This clone was observed a handful of times. The chain is built from TRBV7-2 and TRBJ2-3, with 13 nucleotides matching TRBD2. The CDR3 covers 15 residues. CDR1 is SGHTA, CDR2 FQGNSA, per germline. The J segment lost 6 bases and the V segment lost 2 bases, leaving 2 bases of the junction unmatched. CDR3 nucleotides: TGTGCCAGCAGCTTATGGACTAGCGGGAGTGATACGCAGTATTTT. Amino acids: CASSLWTSGSDTQYF.

This chain connects TRBV11-2 to TRBJ1-3, with 7 bases identical to TRBD1. Germline values: CDR1 SGHAT, CDR2 FQNNGV. The CDR3 covers 16 residues. J was trimmed by 7 bases and V by 1 base; bases with no gene match: 10. This CDR3 is CASSLAPPGQRNTIYF. The CDR3 bases are TGTGCCAGCAGCTTAGCCCCCCCGGGACAGAGGAACACCATATATTTT.

V usage is TRBV13 and J usage is TRBJ1-5, with unresolved D. This CDR3 spans 12 amino acids. Trimming pared 4 bases from V and 7 bases from J, leaving 8 bases between. CDR1 and CDR2 from the germline V gene are PRHDT and FYEKMQ (reference sequence). As DNA, the CDR3 is TGTGCCAGCAGCTACGGTCGGCAGCCCCAGCATTTT. Translating gives CASSYGRQPQHF.

This chain joins TRBV11-3 and TRBJ1-2; TRBD1 matches at 9 bases. The CDR3 consists of 13 residues. The germline V gene has CDR1 SGHNT and CDR2 YENEEA. The junction had 4 bases not matched to a gene; V was cut back by 5 bases and J by 6 bases. CDR3 in amino acids: CASSRQGDDGYTF. CDR3 nucleotide sequence: TGTGCCAGCAGCCGACAGGGGGATGATGGCTACACCTTC. Supplemented by reference TRBV11-3 and TRBJ1-2, the full variable domain reads EAGVVQSPRYKIIEKKQPVAFWCNPISGHNTLYWYLQNLGQGPELLIRYENEEAVDDSQLPKDRFSAERLKGVDSTLKIQPAELGDSAVYLCASSRQGDDGYTFGSGTRLTVV.